What follows describes a single TCR beta chain. Its antigen is currently unknown. The identical CDR3 is also encoded by other nucleotide sequences in the sample. CDR1 is MNHEY and CDR2 is SMNVEV in the germline V gene (reference sequence). This CDR3 is 13 amino acids long. Trimming removed 0 bases at V and 3 bases at J, with 6 bases between. Libraries were prepared by immunoSEQ multiplex PCR; TCRdb keeps only in-frame clonotypes and omits some of them. Counted here are about 330,000 clones, roughly 90% occurring once; the ten biggest clones make up 1% to 1.5%. This sample was included in a study of cytomegalovirus exposure and HLA in healthy donors. Study at large: A subsequent analysis stated that the 100 to 150 validation repertoires were run on the same platform as the roughly 670 first-cohort repertoires.

Study-level points and caveats: Researchers reported that three CMV-associated chains were confirmed in vitro as CMV antigen-specific. Listed as cytomegalovirus-associated were more than 150 TCR beta chains.

The receptor comes from a woman aged 25 to 39 in good health and CMV-seropositive. The sequenced sample was PBMCs. This chain uses TRBV27 with TRBJ2-7; D call uncertain. In nucleotides, the CDR3 is TGTGCCAGCAGTTTATCGGCCGACTACGAGCAGTACTTC. Translated: CASSLSADYEQYF.